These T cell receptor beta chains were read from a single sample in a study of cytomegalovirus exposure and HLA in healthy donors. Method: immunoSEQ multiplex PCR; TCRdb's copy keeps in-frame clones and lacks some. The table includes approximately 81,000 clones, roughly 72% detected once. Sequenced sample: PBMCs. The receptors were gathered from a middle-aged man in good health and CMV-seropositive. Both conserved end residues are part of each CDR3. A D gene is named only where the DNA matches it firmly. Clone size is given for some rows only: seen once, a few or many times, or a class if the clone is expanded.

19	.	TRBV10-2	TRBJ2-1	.	TGCGCCAGCAGTGAGTCGACCCTAGCGTCCTCACAAGCCTACAATGAGCAGTTCTTC	CASSESTLASSQAYNEQFF
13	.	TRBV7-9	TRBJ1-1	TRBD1	TGTGCCAGCAGCGGGGACAGAGGGACTGAAGCTTTCTTT	CASSGDRGTEAFF
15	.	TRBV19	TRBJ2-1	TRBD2	TGTGCCAGTGGGACTAGCGGGAACTCCTACAATGAGCAGTTCTTC	CASGTSGNSYNEQFF
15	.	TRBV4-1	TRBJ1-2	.	TGCGCCAGCAGCCAAGAGAGCAGGGCTAACTATGGCTACACCTTC	CASSQESRANYGYTF
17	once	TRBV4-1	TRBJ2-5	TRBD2	TGCGCCAGCAGCCAAGCGCTAGCGGGGGGGACTGAAGAGACCCAGTACTTC	CASSQALAGGTEETQYF
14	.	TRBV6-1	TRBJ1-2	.	TGTGCCAGCAGTGAAGCGGGGGCAGGCTATGGCTACACCTTC	CASSEAGAGYGYTF
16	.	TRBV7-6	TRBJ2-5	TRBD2	TGTGCCAGCAGCCAGGGACTAGCGGGGCCTGAGGGAACCCAGTACTTC	CASSQGLAGPEGTQYF
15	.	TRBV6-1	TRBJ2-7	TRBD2	TGTGCCAGCAGTGAAGATGAGCGGGAGCCCTACGAGCAGTACTTC	CASSEDEREPYEQYF
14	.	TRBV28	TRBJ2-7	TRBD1	TGTGCCAGCACCACCCCGGGACAGGGTTACGAGCAGTACTTC	CASTTPGQGYEQYF
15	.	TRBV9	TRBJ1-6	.	TGTGCCAGCAGCGTAGATCCGGGGGGGAGTTCACCCCTCCACTTT	CASSVDPGGSSPLHF
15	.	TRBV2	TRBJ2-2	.	TGTGCCAGCAGAACTACCTCTAGGGGCCCCGGGGAGCTGTTTTTT	CASRTTSRGPGELFF
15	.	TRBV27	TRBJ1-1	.	TGTGCCAGCAGTTTTCGGGGGGCGTTCAGTGCGGAAGCTTTCTTT	CASSFRGAFSAEAFF
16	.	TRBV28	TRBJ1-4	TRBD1	TGTGCCAGCAGCGCCGGGACAGGGAAGGATAATGAAAAACTGTTTTTT	CASSAGTGKDNEKLFF
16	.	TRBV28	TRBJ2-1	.	TGTGCCAGCAGGATACCGGGATCCTCGCTCTACAATGAGCAGTTCTTC	CASRIPGSSLYNEQFF
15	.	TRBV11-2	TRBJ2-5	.	TGTGCCAGCAGCGCCCTTACAGGGTTCCAAGAGACCCAGTACTTC	CASSALTGFQETQYF
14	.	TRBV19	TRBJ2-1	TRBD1	TGTGCCAGTAGGGGACAGCGATTCTACAATGAGCAGTTCTTC	CASRGQRFYNEQFF
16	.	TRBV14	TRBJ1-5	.	TGTGCCAGCAGCCAAGACGGCAGGGCAGGCAATCAGCCCCAGCATTTT	CASSQDGRAGNQPQHF
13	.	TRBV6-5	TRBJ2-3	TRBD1	TGTGCCAGCAGTTTTGGGACAGGAGATACGCAGTATTTT	CASSFGTGDTQYF
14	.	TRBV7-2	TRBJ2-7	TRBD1	TGTGCCAGCAGCTTATCAAGACAGGGGGCCGAGCAGTACTTC	CASSLSRQGAEQYF
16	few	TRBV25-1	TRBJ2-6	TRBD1	TGTGCCAGCAGTCCTAGGACAGGGAGGGGGGCCAACGTCCTGACTTTC	CASSPRTGRGANVLTF
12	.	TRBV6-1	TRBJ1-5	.	TGTGCCAGCCTCCCGATCACCGGGCCCCAGCATTTT	CASLPITGPQHF
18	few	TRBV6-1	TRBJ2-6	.	TGTGCCAGCAGTGAACCCCAGGGTGGGTCCACTGGGGCCAACGTCCTGACTTTC	CASSEPQGGSTGANVLTF
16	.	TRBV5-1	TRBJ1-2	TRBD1	TGCGCCAGCAGCTTGGGGGCGACAGGGGCAGCGGATGGCTACACCTTC	CASSLGATGAADGYTF
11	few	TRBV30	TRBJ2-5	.	TGTGCCTGGAGTCGCGAAGAGACCCAGTACTTC	CAWSREETQYF
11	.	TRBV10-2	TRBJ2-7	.	TGCGCCAGCGGCCCAGGTTACGAGCAGTACTTC	CASGPGYEQYF
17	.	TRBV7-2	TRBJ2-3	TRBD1	TGTGCCAGCAGCTTCGGGACAGGGTTAGGGCCCACAGATACGCAGTATTTT	CASSFGTGLGPTDTQYF
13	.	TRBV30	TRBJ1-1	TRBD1	TGTGCCTGGAGTTTTACAGGGGGCACTGAAGCTTTCTTT	CAWSFTGGTEAFF
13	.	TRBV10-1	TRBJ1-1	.	TGCGCCAGCAGTGAGGACAGGTACACTGAAGCTTTCTTT	CASSEDRYTEAFF
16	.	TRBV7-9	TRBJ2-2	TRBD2	TGTGCCAGCAGACCTACTAGCGGGGGACTCACCGGGGAGCTGTTTTTT	CASRPTSGGLTGELFF
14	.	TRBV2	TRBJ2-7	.	TGTGCCAGCAGTTCGGGCGGGGACCCCTACGAGCAGTACTTC	CASSSGGDPYEQYF
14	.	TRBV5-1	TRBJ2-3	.	TGCGCCAGCAGCCCTGGACAGCGCACAGATACGCAGTATTTT	CASSPGQRTDTQYF
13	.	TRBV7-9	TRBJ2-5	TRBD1	TGTGCCAGCAGTCGGACAGGGGGGGAGACCCAGTACTTC	CASSRTGGETQYF
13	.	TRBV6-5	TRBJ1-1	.	TGTGCCAGCAGGCCAGAACCGAACACTGAAGCTTTCTTT	CASRPEPNTEAFF
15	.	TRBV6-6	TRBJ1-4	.	TGTGCCAGCAGCCCTCGACAGGCAACTAATGAAAAACTGTTTTTT	CASSPRQATNEKLFF
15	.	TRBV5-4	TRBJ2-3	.	TGTGCCAGCAGCAAATCACAGGGAGATAGAGATACGCAGTATTTT	CASSKSQGDRDTQYF
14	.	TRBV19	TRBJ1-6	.	TGTGCCAGTAGTCAGGGTGCCTATAATTCACCCCTCCACTTT	CASSQGAYNSPLHF
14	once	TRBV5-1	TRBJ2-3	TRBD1	TGCGCCAGCAGCGTGGGACAGAGCGCAGATACGCAGTATTTT	CASSVGQSADTQYF
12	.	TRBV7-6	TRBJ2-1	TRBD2	TGTGCCAGCAGCTTAGCGGCGGGAGGGCAGTTCTTC	CASSLAAGGQFF
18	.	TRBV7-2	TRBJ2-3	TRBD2	TGTGCCAGCAGCACCCCGCCCCTAGCGGGGGTTCGCACAGATACGCAGTATTTT	CASSTPPLAGVRTDTQYF
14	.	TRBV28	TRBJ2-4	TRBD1	TGTGCCAGCATCAGGGTTGGCAGGGGGAACATTCAGTACTTC	CASIRVGRGNIQYF
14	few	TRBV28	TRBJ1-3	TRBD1	TGTGCCAGCAGTACAGACAGGGCAGGAAACACCATATATTTT	CASSTDRAGNTIYF
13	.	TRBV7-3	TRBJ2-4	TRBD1	TGTGCCAGCAGCCTGGGACAGGGATACATTCAGTACTTC	CASSLGQGYIQYF
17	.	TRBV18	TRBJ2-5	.	TGTGCCAGCTCACCCCCTGGGGGCGGGGGCGTACAAGAGACCCAGTACTTC	CASSPPGGGGVQETQYF
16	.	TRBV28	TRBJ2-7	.	TGTGCCAGCAGTTTAGCTCCTACAGAGAGCTCCTACGAGCAGTACTTC	CASSLAPTESSYEQYF
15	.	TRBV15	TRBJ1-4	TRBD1	TGTGCCACCAGCAGAACCGGGACAGTGTCGAAAAAACTGTTTTTT	CATSRTGTVSKKLFF
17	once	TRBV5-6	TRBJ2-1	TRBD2	TGTGCCAGCAGCGATAGTGTCAGCGGGGGGTTCTACAATGAGCAGTTCTTC	CASSDSVSGGFYNEQFF
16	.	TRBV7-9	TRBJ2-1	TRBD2	TGTGCCAGCAGCGCTTGGACTAGCGGGGGTTACAATGAGCAGTTCTTC	CASSAWTSGGYNEQFF
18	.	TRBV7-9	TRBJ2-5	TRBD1	TGTGCCAGCAGCTTAGGTGGGACAGGGAGTTCCCCCCAAGAGACCCAGTACTTC	CASSLGGTGSSPQETQYF
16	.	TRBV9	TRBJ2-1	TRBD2	TGTGCCAGCAGCGTAGGGAGCGGGAGAGAGTACAATGAGCAGTTCTTC	CASSVGSGREYNEQFF
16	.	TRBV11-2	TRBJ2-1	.	TGTGCCAGCAGCTTAGACGACTTCGAGGTACCTAATGAGCGGTTCTTC	CASSLDDFEVPNERFF
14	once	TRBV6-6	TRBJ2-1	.	TGTGCCAGCAACGTTGCGGGCCCCTACAATGAGCAGTTCTTC	CASNVAGPYNEQFF
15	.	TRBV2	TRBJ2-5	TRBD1	TGTGCCAGCAGTGATCCGACAGGGGGTTCAGAGACCCAGTACTTC	CASSDPTGGSETQYF
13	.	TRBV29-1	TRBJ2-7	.	TGCAGTGTTGAAGGGAAGGGGGCCTACGAGCAGTACTTC	CSVEGKGAYEQYF
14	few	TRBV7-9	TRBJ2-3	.	TGTGCCAGCAGCTTAGGAGGGAGCTTGAATACGCAGTATTTT	CASSLGGSLNTQYF
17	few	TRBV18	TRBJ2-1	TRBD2	TGTGCCAGCTCACCATCGGCTAGCGGGAAATCTGTGGGTGAGCAGTTCTTC	CASSPSASGKSVGEQFF
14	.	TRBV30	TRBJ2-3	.	TGTGCCTGGAGTAACAGGGGGAGGGCAGATACGCAGTATTTT	CAWSNRGRADTQYF
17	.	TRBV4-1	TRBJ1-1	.	TGCGCCAGCAGCCAAGAACGGTCGGGAAGGTGGAACACTGAAGCTTTCTTT	CASSQERSGRWNTEAFF
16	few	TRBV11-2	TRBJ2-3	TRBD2	TGTGCCAGCAGCCTTAGCGGGGGGAGATCCACAGATACGCAGTATTTT	CASSLSGGRSTDTQYF
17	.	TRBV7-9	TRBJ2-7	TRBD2	TGTGCCAGCAGCTTAGCGAATTCCGGGACTAGATCCTACGAGCAGTACTTC	CASSLANSGTRSYEQYF
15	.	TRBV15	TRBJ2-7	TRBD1	TGTGCCACCAGCAGAGCAGGGGGCGACGTTGTCCAGCAGTACTTC	CATSRAGGDVVQQYF